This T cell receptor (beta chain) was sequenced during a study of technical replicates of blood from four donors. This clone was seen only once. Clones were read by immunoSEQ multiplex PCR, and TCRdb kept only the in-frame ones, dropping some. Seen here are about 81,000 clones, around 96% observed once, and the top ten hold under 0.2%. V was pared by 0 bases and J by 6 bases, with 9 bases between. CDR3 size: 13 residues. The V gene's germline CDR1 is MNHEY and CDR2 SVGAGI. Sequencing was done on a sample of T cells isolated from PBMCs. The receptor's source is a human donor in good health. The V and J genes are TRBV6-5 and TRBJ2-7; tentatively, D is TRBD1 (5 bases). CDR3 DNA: TGTGCCAGCAGTTACTCTGGGGCGAGCGAGCAGTACTTC. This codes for CASSYSGASEQYF.